The text below deals with one TCR beta chain. Its antigen is unknown. From germline, CDR1 is SQVTM and CDR2 ANQGSEA. The CDR3 is 14 residues long. V shed 7 bases, J shed 6 bases, and the junction held 11 bases outside the gene matches. The sample comes from a study of CD8+ T cells in alopecia areata. Study-wide background: Those patients who were treated received oral tofacitinib, which was given at 5 to 10 mg twice daily for moderate-to-severe alopecia areata. Study results and caveats: Affected scalp, especially in alopecia totalis/universalis, had a higher clonality than normal scalp did. Scalp samples also yield sequences of resident alphabeta T cells from normal skin.

The sequencing template was cDNA reverse transcribed from extracted RNA. Generated by immunoSEQ multiplex PCR, the TCRdb table keeps only in-frame clones and is missing some. The table shows roughly 200,000 clones, with 40% to 65% occurring only once. Treatment defined: oral pan-JAK inhibitor, 5-10 mg twice daily. The receptor was derived from a human donor with alopecia areata. The chain couples TRBV29-1 to TRBJ1-4; the match to TRBD1 covers 7 bases. The specimen was CD8+ T cells sorted from blood, collected at week 24, from a patient treated with tofacitinib. As DNA, the CDR3 is TGCAGCGCCAAAAAGGCAGGGGGAGATGAAAAACTGTTTTTT. Protein: CSAKKAGGDEKLFF.